A single T cell receptor beta chain is shown here with its context. The sample belongs to a study of OX40 agonist ivuxolimab in advanced cancers. Profiling relied on immunoSEQ multiplex PCR, and the TCRdb table lists in-frame clones only, not all of them. The table has approximately 45,000 clones, roughly 94% seen once; the top ten hold roughly 11%. The CDR3 runs to 12 residues. V was shortened by 0 bases and J by 5 bases, with 3 bases between the two germline ends. Germline assignment: CDR1 SGHKS and CDR2 YYEKEE (reference sequence). The TCR comes from an adult with an advanced solid tumor such as melanoma, head and neck, liver or kidney cancer. Sequencing used CD4+ or CD8+ T cells sorted from blood, obtained in a trial of the OX40 agonist ivuxolimab. The V gene is TRBV5-5, the J gene TRBJ2-4, with unresolved D. The CDR3 loop is CASSLDQNIQYF. CDR3 nucleotides: TGTGCCAGCAGCTTGGACCAAAACATTCAGTACTTC.